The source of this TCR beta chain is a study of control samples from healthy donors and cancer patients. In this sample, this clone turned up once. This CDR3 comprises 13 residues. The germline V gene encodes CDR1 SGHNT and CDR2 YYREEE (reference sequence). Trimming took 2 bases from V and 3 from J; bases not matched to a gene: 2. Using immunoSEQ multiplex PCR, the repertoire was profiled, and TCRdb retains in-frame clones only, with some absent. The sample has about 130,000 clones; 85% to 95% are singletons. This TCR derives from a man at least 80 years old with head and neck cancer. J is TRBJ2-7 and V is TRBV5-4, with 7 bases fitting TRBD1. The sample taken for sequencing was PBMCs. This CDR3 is CASSFRQGYEQYF. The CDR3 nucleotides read TGTGCCAGCAGCTTTCGACAGGGCTACGAGCAGTACTTC.